This T cell receptor beta chain was recovered during a study of T cells in Graves' hyperthyroidism and ophthalmopathy. In this sample, this clonotype turned up a few times. Amplification yielded TCR beta CDR3 regions, with RNA transcripts as the source. Researchers ran a first-round RT-PCR on the TCR CDR3 using the HTBI primer set. TCRdb fed the multiplex PCR reads into MiXCR, producing one record per CDR3 protein. The data show roughly 360,000 distinct CDR3 sequences, about 13% seen once. V trimming: 7 bases; J trimming: 7 bases; junction bases outside the gene matches: 9. This CDR3 contains 14 residues. Per the germline V gene, CDR1 is MNHEY and CDR2 is SMNVEV (reference sequence).

This receptor was obtained from a man aged 25-45 years with Graves' hyperthyroidism that later progressed to Graves' ophthalmopathy. The V and J genes are TRBV27 and TRBJ1-4; 7 nucleotides line up with TRBD1. The specimen sequenced was blood. CDR3 DNA: TGTGCCAGCACCCTGGGCAGGGGGTCTGAAAAACTGTTTTTT. Translation gives CASTLGRGSEKLFF.